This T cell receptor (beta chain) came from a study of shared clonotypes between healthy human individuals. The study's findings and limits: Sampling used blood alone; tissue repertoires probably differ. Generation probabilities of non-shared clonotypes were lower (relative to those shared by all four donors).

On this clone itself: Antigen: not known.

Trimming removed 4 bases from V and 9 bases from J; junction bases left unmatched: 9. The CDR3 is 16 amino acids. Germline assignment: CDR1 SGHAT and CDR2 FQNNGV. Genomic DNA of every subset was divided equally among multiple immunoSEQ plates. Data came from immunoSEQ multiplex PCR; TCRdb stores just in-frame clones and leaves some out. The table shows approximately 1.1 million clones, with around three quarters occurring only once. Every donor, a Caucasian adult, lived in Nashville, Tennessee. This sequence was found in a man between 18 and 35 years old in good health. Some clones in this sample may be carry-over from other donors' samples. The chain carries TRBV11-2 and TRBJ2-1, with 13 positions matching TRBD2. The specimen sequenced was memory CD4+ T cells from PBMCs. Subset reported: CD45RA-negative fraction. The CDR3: CASSSLRGLAGFEQFF. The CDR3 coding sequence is TGTGCCAGCAGCTCACTACGGGGACTAGCGGGATTTGAGCAGTTCTTC.